The 12 T cell receptor beta chains below all came from one sample that was sequenced in a study of CD8 T cells in ankylosing spondylitis. MiXCR, run by TCRdb on the 5' RACE reads, gives a single entry per CDR3 protein. The data contain about 130,000 distinct CDR3 sequences, more than 9.5% of them seen just once; the ten biggest clones take up 4.1%. The sequencing input was blood, either unsorted or a sorted T cell fraction (not recorded which). The source is a female donor with ankylosing spondylitis or in good health (not recorded which).

This clonotype was seen at least ten times. The chain uses TRBV28 and TRBJ2-3; TRBD2 agrees at 13 bases. The CDR3 covers 18 residues. Trimming removed 1 base from V and 6 bases from J; junction bases left unmatched: 10. The germline V gene encodes CDR1 MDHEN and CDR2 SYDVKM. The CDR3 is CASSLYVGTSGDKDTQYF. In DNA form, the CDR3 reads TGTGCCAGCAGTTTATACGTAGGGACTAGCGGGGATAAGGATACGCAGTATTTT.

On this clonotype: Mismatch with germline at one junction end may stem from a read error. The V and J genes are TRBV7-2 and TRBJ2-1; a weak D match, TRBD1 (6 bases). The CDR3 sequence is 12 residues long. Germline V gives CDR1 SGHTA, CDR2 FQGNSA. The CDR3 nucleotides are TGTGCCACCAGCGTACAGGGAAATGAGCAGTTCTTC. Its protein product is CATSVQGNEQFF. Full variable domain (remainder filled in from reference TRBV7-2 and TRBJ2-1): GAGVSQSPSNKVTEKGKDVELRCDPISGHTALYWYRQSLGQGLEFLIYFQGNSAPDKSGLPSDRFSAERTGGSVSTLTIQRTQQEDSAVYLCATSVQGNEQFFGPGTRLTVL.

This clonotype was recorded a few times. V and J are TRBV19 and TRBJ2-7; tentative D call: TRBD1 (6 bases). Trimming stripped 5 bases from V and 4 bases from J, with 15 bases between. The CDR3 has 14 amino acids. In germline, CDR1 is LNHDA, CDR2 SQIVND (reference sequence). This chain's CDR3 is CASSPQGIRYEQYF. CDR3 in DNA: TGTGCCAGTAGTCCGCAGGGGATTCGGTACGAGCAGTACTTC.

The table lists this clonotype with a few counts. This rearrangement joins TRBV7-2 to TRBJ1-3; D gene ambiguous. Per the germline V gene, CDR1 is SGHTA and CDR2 is FQGNSA. Trimming removed 3 bases from V and 2 bases from J, with 2 bases in between. The CDR3 sequence is 12 residues long. CDR3 residues: CASSFAGNTIYF. CDR3 coding DNA: TGTGCCAGCAGCTTCGCTGGAAACACCATATATTTT.

Many counts were recorded for this clonotype. The J gene is TRBJ1-2, the V gene TRBV11-2; a possible D gene is TRBD1 (5 bases). CDR1 and CDR2 (germline): SGHAT, FQNNGV. With 8 bases removed from V and 5 bases from J, the gap between germline ends came to 18 bases. This CDR3 spans 14 amino acids. CDR3 region: CASVTLAGTYGYTF. The CDR3, as DNA: TGTGCCAGCGTAACGCTTGCGGGGACGTATGGCTACACCTTC.

The chain recombines TRBV7-7 with TRBJ2-3; 9 positions match TRBD2. Per germline, CDR1 SSHAT and CDR2 FNYEAQ (reference sequence). This CDR3 spans 15 amino acids. The V gene end was trimmed by 6 bases and the J gene end by 6 bases; junction bases not matched to a gene: 10. CDR3 nucleotides: TGTGCCAGCAGTAGCGGGGGAGCGGGTTGGGATACGCAGTATTTT. Its protein is CASSSGGAGWDTQYF. Combining the CDR3 with reference TRBV7-7 and TRBJ2-3 gives the whole variable domain GAGVSQSPRYKVTKRGQDVTLRCDPISSHATLYWYQQALGQGPEFLTYFNYEAQPDKSGLPSDRFSAERPEGSISTLTIQRTEQRDSAMYRCASSSGGAGWDTQYFGPGTRLTVL.

On this clonotype: One base away lies a much larger clone, so this may be a sequencing read error. The chain uses TRBV19 and TRBJ1-5; TRBD1 matches at 9 bases. This CDR3 comprises 14 residues. The J segment lost 4 bases and the V segment lost 8 bases, leaving 6 bases of the junction unmatched. Per the germline V gene, CDR1 is LNHDA and CDR2 is SQIVND (reference sequence). Here the CDR3 DNA reads TGTGCCAGTTACGACAGGGGGGCAAATCAGCCCCAGCATTTT. Protein sequence: CASYDRGANQPQHF.

This clonotype was seen at least ten times. The chain carries TRBV5-1 and TRBJ1-3, with TRBD1 identical over 10 bases. The J segment lost 4 bases and the V segment lost 5 bases, leaving 9 bases of the junction unmatched. CDR3 length: 16 residues. Germline V gives CDR1 SGHRS, CDR2 YFSETQ. In DNA, the CDR3 is TGCGCCAGCAGTGGTGCAGACAGGGGGCAAGGAAACACCATATATTTT. Amino acid sequence: CASSGADRGQGNTIYF.

In its sample, this clonotype was seen many times. The J gene is TRBJ1-4, the V gene TRBV18, with D perhaps matching TRBD1 (6 bases). The CDR3 runs to 13 residues. V was pared by 8 bases and J by 8 bases, with 15 bases between. Germline V CDR1 and CDR2: KGHSH, LQKENI. CDR3 protein: CASDRNSGEKLFF. CDR3 coding DNA: TGTGCCAGCGACAGGAACAGTGGGGAAAAACTGTTTTTT.

This clonotype was detected many times. The chain has TRBV5-1 and TRBJ2-2, with D maybe TRBD1 (6 bases). Germline values: CDR1 SGHRS, CDR2 YFSETQ. The CDR3 runs to 14 residues. V gave up 2 bases and J gave up 1 base, with 6 bases separating them. Here the CDR3 reads CASSLQGNTGELFF. The CDR3 DNA follows: TGCGCCAGCAGCTTACAGGGGAACACCGGGGAGCTGTTTTTT. The variable domain in full, with the rest retrieved from reference TRBV5-1 and TRBJ2-2, is KAGVTQTPRYLIKTRGQQVTLSCSPISGHRSVSWYQQTPGQGLQFLFEYFSETQRNKGNFPGRFSGRQFSNSRSEMNVSTLELGDSALYLCASSLQGNTGELFFGEGSRLTVL.

The chain couples TRBV24-1 to TRBJ2-2; the match to TRBD1 covers 8 bases. CDR3 length equals 16 residues. V trimming: 4 bases; J trimming: 2 bases; junction bases outside the gene matches: 5. Germline lookup yields CDR1 KGHDR and CDR2 SFDVKD. The CDR3 nucleotides are TGTGCCACCAGTGACCGGGGACAGGTCAACACCGGGGAGCTGTTTTTT. Amino acids: CATSDRGQVNTGELFF.

This clonotype was counted between two and nine times. The CDR3 coding sequence is TGTGCCAGCAGTAGGACTAGCGGGAGGGTCACAGATACGCAGTATTTT. It specifies CASSRTSGRVTDTQYF. The chain uses TRBV12-3 or TRBV12-4 and TRBJ2-3; 15 bases line up with TRBD2. J lost 2 bases, V lost 5 bases, and 2 bases had no gene match. This CDR3 is 16 amino acids long.